Here is one T cell receptor beta chain with its context. This entry belongs to a study of STAT5B mutations in CD4+ large granular lymphocyte leukemia. Study in general: Among healthy donors, a particular HLA allele went with more CDR3 'QG' motifs.

The assay was run at survey level. Libraries were prepared by immunoSEQ multiplex PCR; TCRdb keeps only in-frame clonotypes and omits some of them. The sample records about 30,000 clones, roughly 78% being singletons. The CDR3 contains 17 residues. Germline V gene data show CDR1 as KGHSH and CDR2 as LQKENI. V was clipped by 5 bases and J by 3 bases; unmatched bases: 13. Material for sequencing was CD4+ T cells from blood buffy coats. V gene TRBV18 combines with J gene TRBJ1-1, with 9 bases identical to TRBD1. The sequence was collected from a human donor in good health. CDR3 in DNA: TGTGCCAGCTCAGTTTCCCAGACAGGGGGGCGCGACACTGAAGCTTTCTTT. It translates to CASSVSQTGGRDTEAFF.